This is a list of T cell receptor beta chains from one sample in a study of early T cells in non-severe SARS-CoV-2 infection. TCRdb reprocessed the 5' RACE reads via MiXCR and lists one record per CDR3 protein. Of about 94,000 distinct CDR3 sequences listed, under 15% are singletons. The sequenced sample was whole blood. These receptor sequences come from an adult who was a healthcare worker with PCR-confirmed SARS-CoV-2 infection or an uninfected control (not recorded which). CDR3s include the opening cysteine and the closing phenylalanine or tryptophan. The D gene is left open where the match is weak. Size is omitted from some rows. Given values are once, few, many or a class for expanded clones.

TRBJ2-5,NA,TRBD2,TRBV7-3,CASSLGGSGTQYF,TGTGCCAGCAGTCTTGGCGGGAGCGGGACCCAGTACTTC
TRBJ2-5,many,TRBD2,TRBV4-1,CASSPLAGEETQYF,TGCGCCAGCAGCCCGCTAGCGGGGGAAGAGACCCAGTACTTC
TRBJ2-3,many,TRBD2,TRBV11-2,CASSRRTSVATDTQYF,TGTGCCAGCAGCCGGAGGACTAGCGTTGCCACAGATACGCAGTATTTT
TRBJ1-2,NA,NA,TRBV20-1,CSARDLWQGQPNTF,TGCAGTGCTAGAGATTTGTGGCAGGGGCAACCCAACACCTTC
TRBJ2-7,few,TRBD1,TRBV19,CASRTGTGPFYEQYF,TGTGCCAGTAGGACCGGGACAGGCCCCTTTTACGAGCAGTACTTC
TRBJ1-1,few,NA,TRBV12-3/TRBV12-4,CASSYPGLGTEAFF,TGTGCCAGCAGTTACCCAGGGTTGGGGACTGAAGCTTTCTTT
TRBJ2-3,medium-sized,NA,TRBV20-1,CSAEEGTDTQYF,TGCAGTGCGGAAGAGGGCACAGATACGCAGTATTTT
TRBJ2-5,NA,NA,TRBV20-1,CSARFILGEYF,TGCAGTGCTAGATTCATATTGGGGGAGTACTTC
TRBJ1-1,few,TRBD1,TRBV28,CASATTGDLNTEAFF,TGTGCCAGCGCAACGACAGGGGACTTGAACACTGAAGCTTTCTTT
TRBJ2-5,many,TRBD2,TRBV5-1,CASSGPGLAIQETQYF,TGCGCCAGCAGCGGACCGGGACTAGCGATCCAAGAGACCCAGTACTTC
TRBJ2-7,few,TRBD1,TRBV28,CASSSSGTGISEQYF,TGTGCCAGCAGTTCCTCCGGGACAGGGATATCCGAGCAGTACTTC
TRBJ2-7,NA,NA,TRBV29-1,CSVEGTYEQYF,TGCAGCGTTGAGGGGACCTACGAGCAGTACTTC
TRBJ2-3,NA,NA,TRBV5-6,CASSLDRLTDTQYF,TGTGCCAGCAGCTTGGACAGGCTAACAGATACGCAGTATTTT
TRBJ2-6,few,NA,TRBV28,CASSSTGYGANVLTF,TGTGCCAGCAGTTCCACAGGGTATGGGGCCAACGTCCTGACTTTC
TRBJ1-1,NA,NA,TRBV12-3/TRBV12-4,CASSPGHRSTEAFF,TGTGCCAGCAGTCCGGGACATCGGAGCACTGAAGCTTTCTTT
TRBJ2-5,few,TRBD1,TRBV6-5,CASSYSDRGQETQYF,TGTGCCAGCAGTTATTCCGACAGGGGACAAGAGACCCAGTACTTC
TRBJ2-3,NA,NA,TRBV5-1,CASSFQVVRAYTQYF,TGCGCCAGCAGCTTCCAGGTGGTCAGGGCATATACGCAGTATTTT
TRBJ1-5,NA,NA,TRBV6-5,CASRVQGGQPQHF,TGTGCCAGCAGAGTACAGGGAGGACAGCCCCAGCATTTT
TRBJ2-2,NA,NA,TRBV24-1,CATSEATANTGELFF,TGTGCCACCAGTGAAGCGACAGCGAACACCGGGGAGCTGTTTTTT
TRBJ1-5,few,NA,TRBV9,CASSPGIQFNQPQHF,TGTGCCAGCAGCCCCGGGATACAGTTCAATCAGCCCCAGCATTTT
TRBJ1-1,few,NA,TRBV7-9,CASSNRNTEAFF,TGTGCCAGCAGCAACCGGAACACTGAAGCTTTCTTT
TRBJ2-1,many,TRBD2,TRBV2,CASSEWGGSSYNEQFF,TGTGCCAGCAGTGAATGGGGGGGGAGCTCCTACAATGAGCAGTTCTTC
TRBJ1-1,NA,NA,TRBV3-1,CASSQQAPGLGAFF,TGTGCCAGCAGCCAACAAGCCCCGGGCCTCGGAGCTTTCTTT
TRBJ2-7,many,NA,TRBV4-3,CASSRLVGVHEQYF,TGCGCCAGCAGCCGCCTAGTAGGGGTCCACGAGCAGTACTTC
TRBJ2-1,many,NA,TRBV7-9,CASSSTGGPDYNEQFF,TGTGCCAGCAGTTCTACCGGGGGCCCTGACTACAATGAGCAGTTCTTC
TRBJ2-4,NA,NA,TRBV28,CASSAPNKNIQYF,TGTGCCAGCAGTGCCCCCAATAAAAACATTCAGTACTTC
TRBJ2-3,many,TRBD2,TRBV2,CASSLRLAGGTDTQYF,TGTGCCAGCAGTCTTCGACTAGCGGGGGGCACAGATACGCAGTATTTT
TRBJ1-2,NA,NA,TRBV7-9,CASSSGGSNYGYTF,TGTGCCAGCAGCTCCGGAGGTTCTAACTATGGCTACACCTTC
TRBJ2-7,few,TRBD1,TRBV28,CASSLHRTGYYEQYF,TGTGCCAGCAGTTTACACCGGACAGGGTACTACGAGCAGTACTTC
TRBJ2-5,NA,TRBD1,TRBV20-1,CSVVETGEETQYF,TGCAGTGTTGTGGAGACAGGGGAAGAGACCCAGTACTTC
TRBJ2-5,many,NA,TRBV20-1,CSIRGAKETQYF,TGCAGTATCCGGGGAGCAAAAGAGACCCAGTACTTC
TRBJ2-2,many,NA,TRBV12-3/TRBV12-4,CASSLGPGSGELFF,TGTGCCAGCAGTTTGGGGCCTGGGTCCGGGGAGCTGTTTTTT
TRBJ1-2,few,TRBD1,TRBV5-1,CASSSGTGDYGYTF,TGCGCCAGCAGCTCAGGGACAGGGGACTATGGCTACACCTTC
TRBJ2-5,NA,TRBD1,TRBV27,CASRRTGVETQYF,TGTGCCAGCAGACGGACAGGGGTCGAGACCCAGTACTTC
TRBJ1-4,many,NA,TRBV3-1,CASSLQAGQEKLFF,TGTGCCAGCAGCCTCCAGGCGGGCCAAGAAAAACTGTTTTTT
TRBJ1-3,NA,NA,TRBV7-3,CASSLTDSSGNTIYF,TGTGCCAGCAGCTTAACAGACAGTTCTGGAAACACCATATATTTT
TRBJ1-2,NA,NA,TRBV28,CASSPGSYGFTF,TGTGCCAGCAGTCCCGGGTCCTATGGCTTCACCTTC
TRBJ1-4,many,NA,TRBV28,CASSSTRVPGEKLFF,TGTGCCAGCAGCTCGACCAGGGTTCCGGGTGAAAAACTGTTTTTT
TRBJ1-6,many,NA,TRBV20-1,CSARTTGTYNSPLHF,TGCAGTGCTAGAACAACCGGGACCTATAATTCACCCCTCCACTTT
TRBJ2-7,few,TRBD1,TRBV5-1,CASSLQTGSNEQYF,TGCGCCAGCAGCCTCCAGACAGGGTCGAACGAGCAGTACTTC
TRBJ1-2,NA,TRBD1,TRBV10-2,CASRGNRQGNYGYTF,TGCGCCAGCAGGGGAAACAGACAGGGGAACTATGGCTACACCTTC
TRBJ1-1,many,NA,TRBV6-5,CASSIGGSEAFF,TGTGCCAGCAGTATCGGGGGAAGTGAAGCTTTCTTT
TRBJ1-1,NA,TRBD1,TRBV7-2,CASSPRQGLEAFF,TGTGCCAGCAGCCCCCGACAGGGTTTAGAAGCTTTCTTT
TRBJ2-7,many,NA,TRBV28,CASRSKRYPYEQYF,TGTGCCAGCAGATCGAAGCGGTACCCCTACGAGCAGTACTTC
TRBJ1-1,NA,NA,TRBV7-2,CASSREGLRTEAFF,TGTGCCAGCAGCCGGGAGGGATTAAGGACTGAAGCTTTCTTT
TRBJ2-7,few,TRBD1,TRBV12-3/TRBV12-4,CASRPGQAYEQYF,TGTGCCAGCAGACCCGGACAGGCCTACGAGCAGTACTTC
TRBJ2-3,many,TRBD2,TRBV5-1,CASSLDIAGTDTQYF,TGCGCCAGCAGCTTGGATATAGCGGGAACAGATACGCAGTATTTT
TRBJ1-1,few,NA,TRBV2,CASIDVRGTEAFF,TGTGCCAGCATTGACGTCCGGGGCACTGAAGCTTTCTTT
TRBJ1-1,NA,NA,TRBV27,CASSLRAMGAFF,TGTGCCAGCAGTTTACGGGCGATGGGCGCTTTCTTT
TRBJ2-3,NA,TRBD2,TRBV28,CASSQAGHTDTQYF,TGTGCCAGCAGTCAAGCGGGGCACACAGATACGCAGTATTTT
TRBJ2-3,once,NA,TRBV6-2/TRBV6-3,CASTGTVDTQYF,TGTGCCAGCACCGGGACTGTAGATACGCAGTATTTT
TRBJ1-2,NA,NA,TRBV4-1,CASSQTGTGGYTF,TGCGCCAGCAGCCAAACAGGGACGGGAGGCTACACCTTC
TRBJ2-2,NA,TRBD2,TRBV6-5,CASSSGGPSGELFF,TGTGCCAGCAGTTCGGGGGGGCCGAGCGGGGAGCTGTTTTTT
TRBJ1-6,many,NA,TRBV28,CASSSAGPNSPLHF,TGTGCCAGCAGTTCCGCCGGACCTAATTCACCCCTCCACTTT
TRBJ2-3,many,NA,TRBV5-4,CASSPVGGLRGQYF,TGTGCCAGCAGCCCCGTTGGGGGTCTTCGAGGGCAGTATTTT